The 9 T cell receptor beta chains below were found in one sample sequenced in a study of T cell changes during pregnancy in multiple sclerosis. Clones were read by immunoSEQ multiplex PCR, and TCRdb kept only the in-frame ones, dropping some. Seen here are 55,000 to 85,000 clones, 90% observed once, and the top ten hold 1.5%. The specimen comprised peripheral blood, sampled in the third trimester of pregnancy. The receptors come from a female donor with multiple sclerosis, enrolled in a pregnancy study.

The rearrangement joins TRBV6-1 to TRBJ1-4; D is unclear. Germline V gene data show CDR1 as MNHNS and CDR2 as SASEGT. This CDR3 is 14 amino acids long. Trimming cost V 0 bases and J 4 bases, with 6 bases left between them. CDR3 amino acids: CASSEARDNEKLFF. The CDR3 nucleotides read TGTGCCAGCAGTGAAGCAAGAGATAATGAAAAACTGTTTTTT.

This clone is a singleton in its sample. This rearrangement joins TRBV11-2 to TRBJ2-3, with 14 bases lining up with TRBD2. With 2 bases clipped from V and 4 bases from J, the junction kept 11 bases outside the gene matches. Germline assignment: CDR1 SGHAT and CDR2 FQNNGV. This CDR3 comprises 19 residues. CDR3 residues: CASSLQTSGGALSPDTQYF. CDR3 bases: TGTGCCAGCAGCTTACAGACTAGCGGGGGGGCCTTGAGCCCAGATACGCAGTATTTT.

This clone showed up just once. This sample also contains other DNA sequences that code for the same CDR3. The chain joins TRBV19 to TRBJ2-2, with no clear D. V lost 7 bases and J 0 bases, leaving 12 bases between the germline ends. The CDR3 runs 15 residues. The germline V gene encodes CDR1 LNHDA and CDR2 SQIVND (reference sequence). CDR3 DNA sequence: TGTGCCAGTACGGCGGAGATCGCGAACACCGGGGAGCTGTTTTTT. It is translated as CASTAEIANTGELFF.

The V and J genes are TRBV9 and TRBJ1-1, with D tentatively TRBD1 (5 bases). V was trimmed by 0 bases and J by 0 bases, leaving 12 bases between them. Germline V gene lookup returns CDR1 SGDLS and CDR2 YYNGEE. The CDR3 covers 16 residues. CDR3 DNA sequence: TGTGCCAGCAGCGTAGGGGGAGGGGTTTTGAACACTGAAGCTTTCTTT. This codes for CASSVGGGVLNTEAFF.

The CDR3 reads CASSPADSPLHF. The CDR3 DNA sequence: TGTGCCAGTAGCCCCGCGGATTCACCCCTCCACTTT. This chain links TRBV19 with TRBJ1-6; no clear D. The length of the CDR3 is 12 residues. Germline assignment: CDR1 LNHDA and CDR2 SQIVND (reference sequence). The V gene lost 6 bases and the J gene lost 8 bases, with 8 bases spanning the gap.

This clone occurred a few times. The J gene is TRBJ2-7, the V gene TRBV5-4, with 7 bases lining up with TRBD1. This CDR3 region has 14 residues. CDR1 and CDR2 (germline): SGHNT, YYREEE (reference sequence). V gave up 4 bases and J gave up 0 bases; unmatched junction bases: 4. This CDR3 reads CASSVWDSSYEQYF. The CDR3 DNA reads TGTGCCAGCAGCGTATGGGACAGCTCCTACGAGCAGTACTTC.

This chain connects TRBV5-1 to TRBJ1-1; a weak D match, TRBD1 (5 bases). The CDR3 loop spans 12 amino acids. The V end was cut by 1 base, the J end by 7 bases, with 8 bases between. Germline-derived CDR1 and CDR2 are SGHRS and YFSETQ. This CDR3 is CASSLQGSEAFF. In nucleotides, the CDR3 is TGCGCCAGCAGCTTGCAGGGCAGTGAAGCTTTCTTT.

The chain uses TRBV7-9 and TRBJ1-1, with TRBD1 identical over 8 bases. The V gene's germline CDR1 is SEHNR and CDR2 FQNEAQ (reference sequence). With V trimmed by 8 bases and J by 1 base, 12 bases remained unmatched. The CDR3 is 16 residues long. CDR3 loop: CASSTGGGVKNTEAFF. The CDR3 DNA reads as TGTGCCAGCTCAACAGGGGGAGGGGTCAAGAACACTGAAGCTTTCTTT. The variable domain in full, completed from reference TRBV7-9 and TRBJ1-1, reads DTGVSQNPRHKITKRGQNVTFRCDPISEHNRLYWYRQTLGQGPEFLTYFQNEAQLEKSRLLSDRFSAERPKGSFSTLEIQRTEQGDSAMYLCASSTGGGVKNTEAFFGQGTRLTVV.

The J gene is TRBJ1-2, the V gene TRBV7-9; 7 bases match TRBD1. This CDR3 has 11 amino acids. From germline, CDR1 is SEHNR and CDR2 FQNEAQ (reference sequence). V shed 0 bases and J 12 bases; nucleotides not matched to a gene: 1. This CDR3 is CASSLADRDTF. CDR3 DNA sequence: TGTGCCAGCAGCTTAGCTGACAGGGACACCTTC.